A selection of T cell receptor beta chains follows, all from one sample in a study of blood T cell repertoires in COVID-19. The table came from immunoSEQ multiplex PCR; TCRdb's copy has only in-frame clones and leaves some out. The sample holds a few hundred thousand clones, around 89% seen once. Specimen: PBMCs or T cells enriched from blood (not recorded which). These receptors all stem from a man aged 30-40 years who had recovered from COVID-19. CDR3s include the opening cysteine and the closing phenylalanine or tryptophan. A D gene is named only where the DNA matches it firmly. Size is stated for part of the rows, as once, few or many counts, or as a class when the clone is expanded.

V	size	D	J	CDR3	DNA
TRBV6-5	few	TRBD2	TRBJ2-1	CASSYDAGGGNEQFF	TGTGCCAGCAGTTACGACGCGGGAGGGGGAAATGAGCAGTTCTTC
TRBV5-4	-	-	TRBJ1-6	CASSYLGRHNSPLHF	TGTGCCAGCAGCTATCTTGGGAGACATAATTCACCCCTCCACTTT
TRBV19	-	-	TRBJ2-1	CASSISGLGNEQFF	TGTGCCAGTAGTATCAGCGGCCTCGGCAATGAGCAGTTCTTC
TRBV2	-	-	TRBJ1-2	CASRWDKYGYTF	TGTGCCAGCAGGTGGGACAAATATGGCTACACCTTC
TRBV7-9	-	TRBD1	TRBJ2-1	CASSSGTGVFSEQFF	TGTGCCAGCTCATCCGGGACAGGGGTTTTTTCTGAGCAGTTCTTC
TRBV25-1	-	-	TRBJ1-1	CASSASAGVGAFF	TGTGCCAGCAGTGCGAGCGCGGGGGTGGGGGCTTTCTTT
TRBV7-2	-	-	TRBJ2-3	CASSFGGLTDTQYF	TGTGCCAGCAGCTTTGGCGGACTCACAGATACGCAGTATTTT
TRBV11-3	-	-	TRBJ2-2	CASSQGGVTGELFF	TGTGCCAGCAGCCAGGGTGGGGTCACCGGGGAGCTGTTTTTT
TRBV30	once	TRBD2	TRBJ2-1	CAWARDYNANEQFF	TGTGCCTGGGCCCGGGACTACAACGCCAATGAGCAGTTCTTC
TRBV7-3	-	-	TRBJ2-5	CASSLARGETQYF	TGTGCCAGCAGCTTAGCCAGGGGAGAGACCCAGTACTTC
TRBV5-1	-	TRBD1	TRBJ2-7	CASSLGTGTYYEQYF	TGCGCCAGCAGCTTGGGGACAGGGACCTACTACGAGCAGTACTTC
TRBV28	-	TRBD2	TRBJ2-7	CASSPSGRVFYEQYF	TGTGCCAGCAGTCCTAGCGGGAGGGTCTTCTACGAGCAGTACTTC
TRBV4-1	-	TRBD2	TRBJ2-7	CASSQVPSGDYEQYF	TGCGCCAGCAGCCAAGTCCCCAGCGGGGACTACGAGCAGTACTTC
TRBV3-1/TRBV3-2	-	-	TRBJ2-7	CASSQDYSEQYF	TGTGCCAGCAGCCAAGATTACAGCGAGCAGTACTTC
TRBV3-1/TRBV3-2	-	TRBD2	TRBJ2-1	CASSPTSGLSYNEQFF	TGTGCCAGCAGTCCCACTAGCGGCCTATCCTACAATGAGCAGTTCTTC
TRBV13	-	-	TRBJ1-1	CASSLDRANTEAFF	TGTGCCAGCAGCTTAGACAGGGCGAACACTGAAGCTTTCTTT
TRBV6-5	-	TRBD1	TRBJ1-4	CASRPPGQNNEKLFF	TGTGCCAGCAGACCACCGGGACAGAATAATGAAAAACTGTTTTTT
TRBV5-1	-	TRBD2	TRBJ2-2	CASSSPWASGSGTGELFF	TGCGCCAGCAGCTCCCCTTGGGCTAGCGGGAGTGGCACCGGGGAGCTGTTTTTT
TRBV7-2	-	TRBD2	TRBJ2-1	CASSLVGTSGRGNEQFF	TGTGCCAGCAGCTTAGTTGGGACTAGCGGGAGAGGCAATGAGCAGTTCTTC
TRBV10-3	-	TRBD2	TRBJ2-1	CAIGLAGYNEQFF	TGTGCCATCGGCTTAGCGGGTTACAATGAGCAGTTCTTC
TRBV18	-	TRBD2	TRBJ2-7	CASSSSGIDYEQYF	TGTGCCAGCTCATCTAGCGGGATTGACTACGAGCAGTACTTC
TRBV19	-	-	TRBJ1-2	CASRRVVTGSNYGYTF	TGTGCCAGTAGACGCGTCGTGACAGGTTCTAACTATGGCTACACCTTC
TRBV25-1	few	-	TRBJ2-7	CASSESLFGVEQYF	TGTGCCAGCAGTGAAAGCCTATTCGGGGTCGAGCAGTACTTC
TRBV27	-	-	TRBJ2-2	CASSLTGTNTGELFF	TGTGCCAGCAGTTTAACAGGGACGAACACCGGGGAGCTGTTTTTT
TRBV7-3	-	-	TRBJ2-1	CASSEGSGVYNEQFF	TGTGCCAGCAGCGAAGGGTCGGGAGTATACAATGAGCAGTTCTTC
TRBV5-4	-	TRBD2	TRBJ2-1	CASSFPRLAGGNEQFF	TGTGCCAGCAGCTTTCCTAGACTAGCGGGAGGGAATGAGCAGTTCTTC
TRBV28	-	TRBD2	TRBJ2-6	CASSLRLAGVSGANVLTF	TGTGCCAGCAGTTTACGTCTAGCGGGCGTCTCTGGGGCCAACGTCCTGACTTTC
TRBV18	-	TRBD1	TRBJ2-5	CASSPGQGQETQYF	TGTGCCAGCTCACCAGGACAGGGACAAGAGACCCAGTACTTC
TRBV4-1	-	-	TRBJ2-3	CASSQATETAPDTQYF	TGCGCCAGCAGCCAAGCTACGGAGACGGCTCCAGATACGCAGTATTTT
TRBV7-9	-	TRBD1	TRBJ1-3	CASSPYRDRVHGNTIYF	TGTGCCAGCAGCCCGTATCGGGACAGGGTGCATGGAAACACCATATATTTT
TRBV12-5	-	-	TRBJ2-1	CASGLIYEQFF	TGTGCTAGTGGTTTGATATATGAGCAGTTCTTC
TRBV13	-	TRBD2	TRBJ2-3	CASSSPSSGSRPDTQYF	TGTGCCAGCAGCTCCCCTTCTAGCGGGAGTCGGCCAGATACGCAGTATTTT
TRBV7-9	-	TRBD1	TRBJ1-1	CASSPTGQGVYMNTEAFF	TGTGCCAGCAGCCCAACAGGACAGGGGGTATATATGAACACTGAAGCTTTCTTT
TRBV18	-	TRBD1	TRBJ2-2	CASSPGQARAGELFF	TGTGCCAGCTCACCGGGACAGGCGAGGGCCGGGGAGCTGTTTTTT
TRBV14	-	-	TRBJ2-1	CASSQGRPPQFF	TGTGCCAGCAGCCAAGGGAGGCCGCCTCAGTTCTTC
TRBV27	-	-	TRBJ1-2	CASRQAAVNYGYTF	TGTGCCAGCAGACAGGCGGCGGTCAACTATGGCTACACCTTC
TRBV3-1/TRBV3-2	-	-	TRBJ2-1	CASSQDIASVAEQFF	TGTGCCAGCAGCCAAGATATCGCCTCCGTGGCTGAGCAGTTCTTC
TRBV9	once	-	TRBJ1-1	CASSVLQGNTEAFF	TGTGCCAGCAGCGTCTTACAGGGGAACACTGAAGCTTTCTTT
TRBV15	-	-	TRBJ2-3	CATSRGEVGGPHTDTQYF	TGTGCCACCAGCAGAGGAGAAGTGGGAGGACCTCACACAGATACGCAGTATTTT
TRBV7-8	-	-	TRBJ2-7	CASSSGTYEQYF	TGTGCCAGCAGCTCCGGGACCTACGAGCAGTACTTC
TRBV5-1	-	TRBD2	TRBJ2-5	CASSLASSGSETQYF	TGCGCCAGCAGCTTGGCCTCTAGCGGGAGTGAGACCCAGTACTTC
TRBV19	once	-	TRBJ1-5	CASKATDRNQPQHF	TGTGCCAGTAAAGCGACGGATAGGAATCAGCCCCAGCATTTT
TRBV25-1	-	-	TRBJ2-1	CASSEEGNEQFF	TGTGCCAGCAGTGAGGAGGGTAATGAGCAGTTCTTC
TRBV5-1	-	-	TRBJ2-3	CASSERGGVDTQYF	TGCGCCAGCAGCGAAAGGGGCGGGGTGGATACGCAGTATTTT
TRBV29-1	-	TRBD1	TRBJ1-1	CSAITGGWTEAFF	TGCAGCGCTATCACAGGGGGCTGGACTGAAGCTTTCTTT
TRBV7-9	-	-	TRBJ1-6	CASSFKTPLSSYNSPLHF	TGTGCCAGCAGCTTTAAGACTCCGTTAAGCTCCTATAATTCACCCCTCCACTTT